A selection of T cell receptor beta chains follows, all from one sample in a study of early T cells in non-severe SARS-CoV-2 infection. One entry per CDR3 protein, called by TCRdb with MiXCR from the 5' RACE reads. The sample records 85,000 to 90,000 distinct CDR3 sequences, approximately 15% being singletons. Sequenced material: whole blood. The receptor source for this set is an adult who was a healthcare worker with PCR-confirmed SARS-CoV-2 infection or an uninfected control (not recorded which). Each CDR3 is given with its conserved first and last residue. D genes are given only for firm matches. Some rows have no size entry. The others give once, few or many, or a class for an expanded clone.

cdr3_aa cdr3_nt j_call v_call clone_size d_call
CASSPLPGQGAHGYTF TGTGCCAGCAGCCCCTTACCGGGACAGGGGGCGCACGGCTACACCTTC TRBJ1-2 TRBV7-9 NA TRBD1
CAISQGAYEQYF TGTGCCATCAGTCAGGGAGCCTACGAGCAGTACTTC TRBJ2-7 TRBV10-3 few NA
CASSFGGTADNEQFF TGTGCCAGCAGCTTCGGGGGGACCGCCGACAATGAGCAGTTCTTC TRBJ2-1 TRBV11-2 NA TRBD2
CASSFTPAQPLHF TGTGCCAGCAGTTTTACCCCGGCCCAACCCCTCCACTTT TRBJ1-6 TRBV28 few NA
CASSHRSPGNTIYF TGTGCCAGCAGCCACAGGAGCCCCGGAAACACCATATATTTT TRBJ1-3 TRBV7-2 NA NA
CAITLGGSSGNTIYF TGTGCCATCACGCTGGGCGGGAGCTCTGGAAACACCATATATTTT TRBJ1-3 TRBV10-3 few NA
CASSYGPAATEAFF TGTGCCAGCAGTTACGGACCTGCGGCCACTGAAGCTTTCTTT TRBJ1-1 TRBV3-1 few NA
CASSPLALQETQYF TGCGCCAGCAGCCCACTAGCTCTCCAAGAGACCCAGTACTTC TRBJ2-5 TRBV5-1 few NA
CASSPIANTEAFF TGTGCCAGCAGCCCCATAGCCAACACTGAAGCTTTCTTT TRBJ1-1 TRBV11-2 NA NA
CAITAGNQPQHF TGTGCCATTACTGCTGGCAATCAGCCCCAGCATTTT TRBJ1-5 TRBV28 few NA
CASSLGRTSGPTDTQYF TGTGCCAGCAGCTTAGGTCGGACAAGTGGGCCCACAGATACGCAGTATTTT TRBJ2-3 TRBV7-2 few NA
CSVYGTTTNEKLFF TGCAGCGTTTACGGCACCACAACTAATGAAAAACTGTTTTTT TRBJ1-4 TRBV29-1 few NA
CASKSGQGRVSTEAFF TGTGCCAGCAAGTCGGGACAGGGAAGGGTCAGCACTGAAGCTTTCTTT TRBJ1-1 TRBV5-4 few TRBD1
CAITPGRGDSPLHF TGTGCCATCACCCCGGGACGGGGGGATTCACCCCTCCACTTT TRBJ1-6 TRBV10-3 many NA
CASSQGQRLVNSPLHF TGTGCCAGCAGCCAAGGACAGCGCCTTGTTAATTCACCCCTCCACTTT TRBJ1-6 TRBV3-1 few NA
CAWTPGQGANSPLHF TGTGCCTGGACCCCGGGACAGGGAGCGAATTCACCCCTCCACTTT TRBJ1-6 TRBV30 NA TRBD1
CASSLAGGQRGELFF TGTGCCAGCAGCTTAGCAGGGGGTCAGCGTGGGGAGCTGTTTTTT TRBJ2-2 TRBV7-6 many NA
CSARDAGASGGYEQYF TGCAGTGCTAGAGATGCGGGAGCTAGCGGGGGTTACGAGCAGTACTTC TRBJ2-7 TRBV20-1 few TRBD2